These T cell receptor beta chains were read from a single sample in a study of blood T cell repertoires in COVID-19. Libraries were prepared by immunoSEQ multiplex PCR; TCRdb keeps only in-frame clonotypes and omits some of them. The data contain 170,000 or so clones, more than 75% of them singletons. The sample comprised PBMCs or T cells enriched from blood (not recorded which). The receptors derive from a woman between 45 and 65 years old who had recovered from COVID-19. Each CDR3 is given with its conserved first and last residue. D genes are given only for firm matches.

V	D	J	length	DNA	CDR3
TRBV19	NA	TRBJ1-2	14	TGTGCCAGCAGCCCGACAGGCCCTTTCCATGGCTACACCTTC	CASSPTGPFHGYTF
TRBV18	TRBD1	TRBJ1-4	14	TGTGCCAGCTCACCAGGACAGGTTAATGAAAAACTGTTTTTT	CASSPGQVNEKLFF
TRBV11-3	NA	TRBJ1-4	15	TGTGCCAGCAGCGTCGGACAGACGACTAATGAAAAACTGTTTTTT	CASSVGQTTNEKLFF
TRBV10-1	NA	TRBJ2-3	11	TGCGCCAGAACCGGAGACGATACGCAGTATTTT	CARTGDDTQYF
TRBV3-1/TRBV3-2	TRBD1	TRBJ1-2	16	TGTGCCAGCAGCCAAGATTGGGACGAGGGGGCTCGCGGCTACACCTTC	CASSQDWDEGARGYTF
TRBV19	TRBD1	TRBJ2-3	13	TGTGCCACCGCGGACAGGGGCGGTGATACGCAGTATTTT	CATADRGGDTQYF
TRBV7-8	NA	TRBJ1-1	14	TGTGCCAGCACCGTGGGGGGGGCGAACACTGAAGCTTTCTTT	CASTVGGANTEAFF
TRBV3-1/TRBV3-2	NA	TRBJ1-2	14	TGTGCCAGCAGCCAGAATACAGGGAACTATGGCTACACCTTC	CASSQNTGNYGYTF
TRBV3-1/TRBV3-2	TRBD2	TRBJ2-1	14	TGTGCCAGCAGCGGACTAGCGGGGTACAATGAGCAGTTCTTC	CASSGLAGYNEQFF
TRBV19	NA	TRBJ1-2	14	TGTGCCAGTAGTAAAGGGCGGGCTAACTATGGCTACACCTTC	CASSKGRANYGYTF
TRBV19	TRBD1	TRBJ1-1	15	TGTGCCAGTAGTTCAGTAACAGGGGCGGACACTGAAGCTTTCTTT	CASSSVTGADTEAFF
TRBV11-3	TRBD1	TRBJ2-3	14	TGTGCCAGCAGCCTGGACAGGGGGACAGATACGCAGTATTTT	CASSLDRGTDTQYF
TRBV15	NA	TRBJ1-2	12	TGTGCCACCAGCGCCAACAGTTATGGCTACACCTTC	CATSANSYGYTF